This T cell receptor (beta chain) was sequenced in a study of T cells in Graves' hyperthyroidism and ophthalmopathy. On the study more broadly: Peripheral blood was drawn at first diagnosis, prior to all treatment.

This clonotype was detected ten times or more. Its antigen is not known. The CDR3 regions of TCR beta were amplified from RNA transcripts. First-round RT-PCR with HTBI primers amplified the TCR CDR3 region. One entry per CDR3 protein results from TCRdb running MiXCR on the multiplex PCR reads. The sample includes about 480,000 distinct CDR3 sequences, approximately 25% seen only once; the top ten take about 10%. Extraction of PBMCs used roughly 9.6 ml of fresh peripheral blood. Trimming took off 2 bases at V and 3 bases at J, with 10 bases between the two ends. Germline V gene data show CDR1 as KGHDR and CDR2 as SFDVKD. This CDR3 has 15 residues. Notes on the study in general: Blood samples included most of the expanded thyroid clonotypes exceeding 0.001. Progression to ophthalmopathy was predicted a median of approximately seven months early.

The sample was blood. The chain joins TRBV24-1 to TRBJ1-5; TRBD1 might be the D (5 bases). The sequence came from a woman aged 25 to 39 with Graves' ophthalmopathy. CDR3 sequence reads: CATSDWDFYNQPQHF. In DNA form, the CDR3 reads TGTGCCACCAGTGATTGGGACTTCTACAATCAGCCCCAGCATTTT.